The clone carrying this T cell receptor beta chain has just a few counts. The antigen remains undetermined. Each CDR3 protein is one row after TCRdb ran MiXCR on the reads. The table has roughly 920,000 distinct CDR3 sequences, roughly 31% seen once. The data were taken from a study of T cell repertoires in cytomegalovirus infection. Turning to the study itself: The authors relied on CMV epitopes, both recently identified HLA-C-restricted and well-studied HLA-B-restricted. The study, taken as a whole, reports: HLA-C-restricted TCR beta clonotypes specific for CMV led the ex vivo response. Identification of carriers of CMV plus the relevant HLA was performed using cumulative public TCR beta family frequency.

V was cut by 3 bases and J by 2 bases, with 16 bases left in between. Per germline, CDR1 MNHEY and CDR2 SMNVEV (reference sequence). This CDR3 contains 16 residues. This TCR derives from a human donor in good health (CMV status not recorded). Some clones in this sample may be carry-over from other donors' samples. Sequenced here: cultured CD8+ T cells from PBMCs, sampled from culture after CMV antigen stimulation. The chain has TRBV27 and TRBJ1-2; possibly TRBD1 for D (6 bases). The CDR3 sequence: CASSFLAGAPNYGYTF. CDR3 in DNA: TGTGCCAGCAGTTTTCTGGCAGGGGCGCCCAACTATGGCTACACCTTC.